This TCR beta chain was documented in a study of T-cell reconstitution after alpha-beta-depleted transplantation in children. Germline-derived CDR1 and CDR2 are KGHDR and SFDVKD. Trimming pared 2 bases from V and 1 base from J, leaving 10 bases between. The length of the CDR3 is 16 residues. The TCRbeta library was prepared with unique molecular identifiers. TCRdb recomputed calls from the PCR reads with MiXCR, one row per CDR3 protein. The table records roughly 98,000 distinct CDR3 sequences, around a sixth of them present only once. The genes are TRBV24-1 and TRBJ2-2, with D perhaps assigned TRBD1 or TRBD2 (5 bases each). The material was PBMCs, mostly from graft donor cells, obtained 180 days after TCRalphabeta/CD19-depleted stem cell transplant. This sequence originates from a male patient aged 2 to 9 who had a stem cell transplant for acute lymphoblastic leukemia, so the T cells may come from the graft donor. The CDR3 DNA reads TGTGCCACCAGTGATTCCGGGACGGTGAACACCGGGGAGCTGTTTTTT. It yields the protein CATSDSGTVNTGELFF.